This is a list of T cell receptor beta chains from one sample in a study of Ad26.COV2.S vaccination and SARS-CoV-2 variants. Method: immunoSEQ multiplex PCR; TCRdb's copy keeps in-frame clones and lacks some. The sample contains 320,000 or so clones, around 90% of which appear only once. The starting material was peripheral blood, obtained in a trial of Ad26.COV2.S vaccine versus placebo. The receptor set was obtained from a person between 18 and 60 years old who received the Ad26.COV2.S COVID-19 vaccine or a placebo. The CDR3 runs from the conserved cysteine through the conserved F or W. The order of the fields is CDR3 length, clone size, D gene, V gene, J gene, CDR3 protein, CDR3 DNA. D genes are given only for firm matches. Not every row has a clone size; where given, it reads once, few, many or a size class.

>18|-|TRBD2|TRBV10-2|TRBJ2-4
CASSVGLAGGLAKNIQYF
TGCGCCAGCAGCGTGGGACTAGCGGGGGGATTGGCCAAAAACATTCAGTACTTC
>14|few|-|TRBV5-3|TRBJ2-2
CARTPPLAPGELFF
TGTGCCAGAACCCCTCCCCTAGCCCCCGGGGAGCTGTTTTTT
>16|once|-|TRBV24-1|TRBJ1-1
CATSDLSLQDLSMAFF
TGTGCCACCAGTGATTTGTCGTTGCAGGATTTGTCTATGGCTTTCTTT
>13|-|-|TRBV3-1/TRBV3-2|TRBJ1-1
CASSPAGSTEAFF
TGTGCCAGCAGCCCAGCAGGGTCCACTGAAGCTTTCTTT
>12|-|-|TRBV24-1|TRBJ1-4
CATITGGARLFF
TGTGCCACCATTACGGGGGGGGCAAGACTGTTTTTT
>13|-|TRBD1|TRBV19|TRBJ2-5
CASSNRGRETQYF
TGTGCCAGTAGTAACAGGGGGCGGGAGACCCAGTACTTC
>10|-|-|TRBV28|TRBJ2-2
CASSSGELFF
TGTGCCAGCAGTTCCGGGGAGCTGTTTTTT
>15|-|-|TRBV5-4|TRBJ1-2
CASSPQFGTPTGYTF
TGTGCCAGCAGCCCACAATTCGGGACACCTACCGGCTACACCTTC
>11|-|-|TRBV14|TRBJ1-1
CASSQNGAAFF
TGTGCCAGCAGCCAAAATGGGGCGGCTTTCTTT
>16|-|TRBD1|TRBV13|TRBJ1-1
CASSDDGTGGRTEAFF
TGTGCCAGCAGCGATGACGGGACAGGGGGCCGAACTGAAGCTTTCTTT
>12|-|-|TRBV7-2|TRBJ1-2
CASSFRDYGYTF
TGTGCCAGCAGCTTCAGAGACTATGGCTACACCTTC
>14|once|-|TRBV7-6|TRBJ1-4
CASSPTRTNEKLFF
TGTGCCAGCAGCCCCACAAGAACTAATGAAAAACTGTTTTTT
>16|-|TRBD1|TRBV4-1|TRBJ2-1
CASSQGWGQGYNEQFF
TGCGCCAGCAGCCAAGGGTGGGGACAGGGCTACAATGAGCAGTTCTTC
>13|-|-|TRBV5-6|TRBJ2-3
CASSLGSGDTQYF
TGTGCCAGCAGCTTGGGTTCTGGAGATACGCAGTATTTT
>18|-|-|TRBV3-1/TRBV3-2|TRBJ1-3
CASSQASLSTTSGNTIYF
TGTGCCAGCAGCCAAGCCTCCCTATCGACTACCTCTGGAAACACCATATATTTT
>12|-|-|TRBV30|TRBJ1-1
CAWDKLNTEAFF
TGTGCCTGGGACAAATTGAACACTGAAGCTTTCTTT